The next 10 T cell receptor beta chains were all read from a single sample in a study of monozygotic twins with inflammatory bowel disease. TCRdb re-analyzed the 5' RACE reads; it lists each CDR3 protein once, without DNA. This sample's clone table lists 440,000 or so distinct CDR3 sequences. The specimen was blood. Receptors originate from a human donor with ulcerative colitis or Crohn's disease, or a healthy co-twin of an affected twin (not recorded which).

This sequence joins TRBV11-1 and TRBJ2-5; no DNA is available, so the TRBD1 call from TCRdb remains unchecked. CDR1 SGHAT and CDR2 FQDESV come from the germline V gene (reference sequence). This CDR3 has 17 residues. The CDR3 spells CASSLAQGLTYQETQYF.

The rearrangement joins TRBV10-3 to TRBJ2-4; as DNA is missing, the TRBD1 call by TCRdb cannot be tested. This CDR3 has 17 amino acids. Germline assignment: CDR1 ENHRY and CDR2 SYGVKD. CDR3 protein: CAISEWGRGTAKNIQYF.

CDR3 protein: CASSLGFGTGTQGASTDTQYF. The chain recombines TRBV7-9 with TRBJ2-3; TCRdb indicates TRBD1, and absent DNA this call remains unverified. The germline V gene encodes CDR1 SEHNR and CDR2 FQNEAQ (reference sequence). CDR3 size: 21 residues.

J is TRBJ1-3 and V is TRBV29-1. The CDR3 runs 14 residues. Per germline, CDR1 SQVTM and CDR2 ANQGSEA. CDR3: CSIESSQWGNTIYF.

The chain carries TRBV5-1 and TRBJ2-7; the TCRdb call, TRBD1, lacks DNA for checking. This CDR3 region has 14 residues. Germline V gives CDR1 SGHRS, CDR2 YFSETQ. CDR3 region: CASSLGGAAYEQYF. Supplemented by reference TRBV5-1 and TRBJ2-7, the full variable domain reads KAGVTQTPRYLIKTRGQQVTLSCSPISGHRSVSWYQQTPGQGLQFLFEYFSETQRNKGNFPGRFSGRQFSNSRSEMNVSTLELGDSALYLCASSLGGAAYEQYFGPGTRLTVT.

The genes are TRBV28 and TRBJ2-7; as DNA is missing, the TRBD1 call by TCRdb cannot be tested. The germline gives CDR1 MDHEN, CDR2 SYDVKM. The CDR3 extends over 18 amino acids. The CDR3 loop reads CASSYHLTLTGENYEQYF.

This chain connects TRBV27 to TRBJ1-4; the TCRdb D gene call, TRBD1, has no DNA to confirm it. The germline gives CDR1 MNHEY, CDR2 SMNVEV (reference sequence). The CDR3 has 14 residues. The CDR3 sequence: CASSPTGAGEKLFF. Variable domain in full (rest from reference TRBV27 and TRBJ1-4): EAQVTQNPRYLITVTGKKLTVTCSQNMNHEYMSWYRQDPGLGLRQIYYSMNVEVTDKGDVPEGYKVSRKEKRNFPLILESPSPNQTSLYFCASSPTGAGEKLFFGSGTQLSVL.

The V and J genes are TRBV2 and TRBJ1-4. The CDR3 covers 15 residues. Germline lookup yields CDR1 SNHLY and CDR2 FYNNEI. The chain's CDR3 is CASRLTASTNEKLFF.

The chain joins TRBV24-1 to TRBJ2-2; TCRdb calls TRBD1, which cannot be checked without DNA. The length of the CDR3 is 13 residues. CDR1 is KGHDR and CDR2 is SFDVKD in the germline V gene. The chain's CDR3 is CATKGPNTGELFF.

The genes are TRBV30 and TRBJ2-1; the TCRdb D gene call, TRBD2, has no DNA to confirm it. Germline loops: CDR1 GTSNPN, CDR2 SVGIG (reference sequence). The CDR3 consists of 19 residues. The CDR3 is CAWSSSLSFTSSGRNEQFF.